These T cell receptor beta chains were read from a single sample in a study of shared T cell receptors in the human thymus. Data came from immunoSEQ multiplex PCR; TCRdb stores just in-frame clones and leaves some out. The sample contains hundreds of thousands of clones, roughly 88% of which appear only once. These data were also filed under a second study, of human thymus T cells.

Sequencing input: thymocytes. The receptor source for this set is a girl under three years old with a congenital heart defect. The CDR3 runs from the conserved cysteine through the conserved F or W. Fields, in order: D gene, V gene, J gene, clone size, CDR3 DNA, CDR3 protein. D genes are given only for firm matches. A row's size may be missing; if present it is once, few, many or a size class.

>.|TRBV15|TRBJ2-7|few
TGTGCCCCCAAACTCCCCAGGATGGAGGGGCCCCGAAAGTACTTC
CAPKLPRMEGPRKYF
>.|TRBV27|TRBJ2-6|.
TGTGCCAGCGTTTCTCGCGGCGGGTCTGGGGCCAACGTCCTGACTTTC
CASVSRGGSGANVLTF
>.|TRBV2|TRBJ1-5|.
TGTGCCTCCAAGGCAGGGATCGGACAGCCCCAGCATTTT
CASKAGIGQPQHF
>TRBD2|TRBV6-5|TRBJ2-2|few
TGTGCCAGCAGCCACCGCGGGGGAATCACCGGGGAGCTGTTTTTT
CASSHRGGITGELFF
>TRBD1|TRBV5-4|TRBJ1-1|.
TGTGCCAGCCAGGGACAGGCGAACACTGAAGCTTTCTTT
CASQGQANTEAFF
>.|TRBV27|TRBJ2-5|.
TGTGCCAGCAGTCCGGCACAGGGTAAAGAGACCCAGTACTTC
CASSPAQGKETQYF
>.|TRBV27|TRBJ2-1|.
TGTGCCAGCACCTCAAACCTGAGGAGTCATCATTTCAATGAGCAGTTCTTC
CASTSNLRSHHFNEQFF
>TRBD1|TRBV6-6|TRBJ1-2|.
TGTGCCAGCAGTTACGGTTCGGACAGGGTTGGGGGCTACACCTTC
CASSYGSDRVGGYTF
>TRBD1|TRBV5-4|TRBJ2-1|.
TGTGCCAGCAGCTTGGAGCTACAGGGGGCTCGAGTTCGCTACAATGAGCAGTTCTTC
CASSLELQGARVRYNEQFF
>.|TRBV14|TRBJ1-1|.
TGTGCCAGCAGACCACAAAAAGAAGAACAACAGGGTAACACTGAAGCTTTCTTT
CASRPQKEEQQGNTEAFF
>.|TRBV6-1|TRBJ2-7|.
TGTGCCAGCAGTGAAGACAGGGGAGGCGAGCAGTACTTC
CASSEDRGGEQYF
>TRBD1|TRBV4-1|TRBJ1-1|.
TGCGCCAGCAGCCAACCCTTTGGGACAGCTAATGAAGCTTTCTTT
CASSQPFGTANEAFF
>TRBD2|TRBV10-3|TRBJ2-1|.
TGTGCCATCAGCTACGGGGGGACTACCTACAATGAGCAGTTCTTC
CAISYGGTTYNEQFF
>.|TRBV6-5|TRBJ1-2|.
TGTGCCAGCAGCCCGATGGAGACCTATGGCTACACCTTC
CASSPMETYGYTF
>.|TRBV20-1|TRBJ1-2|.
TGCAGTGCTGGACACAACTATGGCTACACCTTC
CSAGHNYGYTF